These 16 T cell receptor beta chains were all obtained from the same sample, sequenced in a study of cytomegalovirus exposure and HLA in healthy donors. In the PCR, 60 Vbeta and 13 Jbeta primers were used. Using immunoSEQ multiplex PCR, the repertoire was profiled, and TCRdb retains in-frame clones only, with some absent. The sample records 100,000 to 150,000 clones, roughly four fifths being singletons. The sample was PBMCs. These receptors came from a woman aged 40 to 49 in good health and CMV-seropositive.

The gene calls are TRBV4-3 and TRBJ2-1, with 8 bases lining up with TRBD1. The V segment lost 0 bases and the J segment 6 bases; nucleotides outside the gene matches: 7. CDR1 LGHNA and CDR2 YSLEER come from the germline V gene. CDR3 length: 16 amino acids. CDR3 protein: CASSQDYQGAANEQFF. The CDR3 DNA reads TGCGCCAGCAGCCAAGATTATCAGGGGGCGGCCAATGAGCAGTTCTTC.

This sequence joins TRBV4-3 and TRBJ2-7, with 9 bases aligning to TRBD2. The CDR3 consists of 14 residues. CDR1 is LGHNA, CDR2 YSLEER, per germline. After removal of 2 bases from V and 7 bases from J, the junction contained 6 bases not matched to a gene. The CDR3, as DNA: TGCGCCAGCAGCCAATCGGCCCTAGCGGGGGAGCAGTACTTC. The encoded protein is CASSQSALAGEQYF.

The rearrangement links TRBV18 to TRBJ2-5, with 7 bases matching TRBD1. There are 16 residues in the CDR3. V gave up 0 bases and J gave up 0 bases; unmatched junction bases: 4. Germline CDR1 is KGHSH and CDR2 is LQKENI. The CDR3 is CASSPPGQYHQETQYF. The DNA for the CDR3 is TGTGCCAGCTCACCACCGGGACAGTATCACCAAGAGACCCAGTACTTC. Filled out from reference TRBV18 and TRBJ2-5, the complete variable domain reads NAGVMQNPRHLVRRRGQEARLRCSPMKGHSHVYWYRQLPEEGLKFMVYLQKENIIDESGMPKERFSAEFPKEGPSILRIQQVVRGDSAAYFCASSPPGQYHQETQYFGPGTRLLVL.

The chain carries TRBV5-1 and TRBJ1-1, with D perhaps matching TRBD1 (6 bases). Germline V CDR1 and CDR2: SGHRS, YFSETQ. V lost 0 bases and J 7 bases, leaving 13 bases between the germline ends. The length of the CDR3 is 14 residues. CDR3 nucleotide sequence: TGCGCCAGCAGCTTGGGGGGGCAGGGGAATGAAGCTTTCTTT. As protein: CASSLGGQGNEAFF.

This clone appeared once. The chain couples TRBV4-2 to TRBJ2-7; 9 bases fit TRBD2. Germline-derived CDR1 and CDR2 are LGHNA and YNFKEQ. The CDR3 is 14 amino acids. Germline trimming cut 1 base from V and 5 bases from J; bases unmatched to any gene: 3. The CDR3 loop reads CASSQGGGANEQYF. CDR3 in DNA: TGTGCCAGCAGCCAAGGCGGGGGGGCAAACGAGCAGTACTTC.

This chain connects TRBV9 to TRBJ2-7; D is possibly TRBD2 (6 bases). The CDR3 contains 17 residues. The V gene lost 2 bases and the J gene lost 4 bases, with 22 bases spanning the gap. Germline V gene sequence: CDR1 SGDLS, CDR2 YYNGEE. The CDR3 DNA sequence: TGTGCCAGCAGCGTCGGAGGGTCCCCGACAGATCTATACGAGCAGTACTTC. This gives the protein CASSVGGSPTDLYEQYF.

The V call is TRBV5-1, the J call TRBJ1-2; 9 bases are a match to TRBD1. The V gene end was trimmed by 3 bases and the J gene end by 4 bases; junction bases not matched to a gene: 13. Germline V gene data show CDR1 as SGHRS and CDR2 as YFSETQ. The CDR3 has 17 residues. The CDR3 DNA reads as TGCGCCAGCAGCTCCGGGGCGCGGACAGGGGTAATCTATGGCTACACCTTC. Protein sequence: CASSSGARTGVIYGYTF.

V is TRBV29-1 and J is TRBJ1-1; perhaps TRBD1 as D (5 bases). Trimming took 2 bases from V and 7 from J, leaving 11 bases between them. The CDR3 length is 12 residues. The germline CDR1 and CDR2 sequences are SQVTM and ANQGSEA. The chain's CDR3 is CSVERQGIEAFF. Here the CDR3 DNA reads TGCAGCGTTGAACGGCAGGGTATTGAAGCTTTCTTT.

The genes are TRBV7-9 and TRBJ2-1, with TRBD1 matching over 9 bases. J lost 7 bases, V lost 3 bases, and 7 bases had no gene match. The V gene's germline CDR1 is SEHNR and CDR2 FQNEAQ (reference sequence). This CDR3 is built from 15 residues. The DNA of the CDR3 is TGTGCCAGCAGCTTGTCCGGGACAGGGTGGAATGAGCAGTTCTTC. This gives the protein CASSLSGTGWNEQFF.

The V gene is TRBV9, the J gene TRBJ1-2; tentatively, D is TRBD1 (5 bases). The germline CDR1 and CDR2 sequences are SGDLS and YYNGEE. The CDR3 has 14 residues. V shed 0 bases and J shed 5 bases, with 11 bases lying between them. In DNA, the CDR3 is TGTGCCAGCAGCGTAGACCAGGGAGGGTATGGCTACACCTTC. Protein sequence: CASSVDQGGYGYTF.

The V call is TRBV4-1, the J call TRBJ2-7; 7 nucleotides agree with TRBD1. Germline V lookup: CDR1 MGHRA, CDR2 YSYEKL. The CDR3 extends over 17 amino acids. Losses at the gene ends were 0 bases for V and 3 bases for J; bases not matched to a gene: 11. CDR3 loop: CASSQDLTGTASYEQYF. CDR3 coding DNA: TGCGCCAGCAGCCAAGACCTTACCGGGACAGCAAGCTACGAGCAGTACTTC.

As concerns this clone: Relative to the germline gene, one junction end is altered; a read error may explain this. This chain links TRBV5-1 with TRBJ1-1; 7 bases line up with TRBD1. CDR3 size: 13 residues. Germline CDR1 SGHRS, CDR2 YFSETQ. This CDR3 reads CASSSTGNAEAFF. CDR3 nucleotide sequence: TGCGCCAGCAGCTCGACAGGGAACGCTGAAGCTTTCTTT.

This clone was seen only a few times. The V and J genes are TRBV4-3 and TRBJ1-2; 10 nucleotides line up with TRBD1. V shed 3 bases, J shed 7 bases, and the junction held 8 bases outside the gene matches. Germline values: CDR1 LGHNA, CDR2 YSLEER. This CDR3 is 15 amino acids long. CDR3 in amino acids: CASSQEDRGGFGYTF. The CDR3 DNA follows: TGCGCCAGCAGCCAGGAGGACAGGGGGGGCTTTGGCTACACCTTC.

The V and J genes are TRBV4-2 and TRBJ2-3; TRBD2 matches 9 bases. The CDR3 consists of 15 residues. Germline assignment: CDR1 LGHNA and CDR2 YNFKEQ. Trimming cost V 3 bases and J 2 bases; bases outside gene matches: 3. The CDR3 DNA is TGTGCCAGCAGCCACCTAGCGGGGTCCACAGATACGCAGTATTTT. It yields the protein CASSHLAGSTDTQYF.

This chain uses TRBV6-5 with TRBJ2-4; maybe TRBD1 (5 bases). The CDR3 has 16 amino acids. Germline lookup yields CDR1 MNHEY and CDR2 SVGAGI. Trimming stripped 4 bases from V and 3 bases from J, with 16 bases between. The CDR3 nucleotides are TGTGCCAGCAGTTCAGCAGGGTTTCCAAGCAAAAACATTCAGTACTTC. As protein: CASSSAGFPSKNIQYF.

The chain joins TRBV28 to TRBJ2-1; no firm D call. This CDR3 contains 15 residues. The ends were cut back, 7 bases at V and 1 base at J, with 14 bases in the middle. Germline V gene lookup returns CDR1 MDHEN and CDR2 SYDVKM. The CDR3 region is CASTPLAGSYNEQFF. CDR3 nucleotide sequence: TGTGCCAGCACCCCCTTAGCTGGTTCCTACAATGAGCAGTTCTTC.